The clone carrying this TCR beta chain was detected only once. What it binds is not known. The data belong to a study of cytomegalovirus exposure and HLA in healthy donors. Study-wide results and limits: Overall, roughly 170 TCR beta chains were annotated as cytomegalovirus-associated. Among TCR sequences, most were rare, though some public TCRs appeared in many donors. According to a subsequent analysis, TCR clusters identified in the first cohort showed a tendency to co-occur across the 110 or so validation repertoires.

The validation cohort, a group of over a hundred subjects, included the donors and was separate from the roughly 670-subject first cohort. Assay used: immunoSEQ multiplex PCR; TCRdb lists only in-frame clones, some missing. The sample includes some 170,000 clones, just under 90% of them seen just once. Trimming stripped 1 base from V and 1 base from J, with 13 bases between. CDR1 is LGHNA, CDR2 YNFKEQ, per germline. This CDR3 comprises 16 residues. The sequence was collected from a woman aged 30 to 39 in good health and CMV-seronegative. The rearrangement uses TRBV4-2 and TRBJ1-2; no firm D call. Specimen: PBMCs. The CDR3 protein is CASSQARGKNNYGYTF. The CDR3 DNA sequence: TGTGCCAGCAGCCAAGCTCGGGGTAAAAATAACTATGGCTACACCTTC.